This TCR beta chain came from a study of T cell changes during pregnancy in multiple sclerosis. TCRdb's table, derived via immunoSEQ multiplex PCR, lists solely in-frame clones and lacks some. Of about 52,000 clones in the sample, around nine tenths are singletons; the top ten hold around 0.38%. Germline-derived CDR1 and CDR2 are SGHDN and FVKESK. This CDR3 spans 14 amino acids. V was clipped by 4 bases and J by 5 bases; unmatched bases: 5. This specimen consisted of CD4+ T cells from peripheral blood mononuclear cells, obtained before pregnancy. The source of this sequence is a female donor with multiple sclerosis, enrolled in a pregnancy study. V usage is TRBV14 and J usage is TRBJ2-3, with 8 bases that match TRBD1. The CDR3 region is CASSRRTGLDTQYF. CDR3 DNA: TGTGCCAGCAGCCGAAGGACAGGGTTAGATACGCAGTATTTT.